This T cell receptor (beta chain) was profiled in a study of monozygotic twins with inflammatory bowel disease. General observations from the study: Relative clonotype sharing with others was diminished in IBD patients versus healthy twins, particularly with disease activity.

Concerning this clonotype: Its specificity is not known.

The germline gives CDR1 SGHDN, CDR2 FVKESK. The CDR3 has 16 amino acids. A 6-nucleotide sample barcode was carried by the UMIs, which template switching added. TCRdb reprocessed the 5' RACE reads and reports one entry per CDR3 protein, with no DNA. The sample includes around 230,000 distinct CDR3 sequences. The sample comprised blood. The chain links TRBV14 to TRBJ2-7; TCRdb's D gene call, TRBD1, goes unchecked for lack of DNA. This clonotype was obtained from a human donor with ulcerative colitis or Crohn's disease, or a healthy co-twin of an affected twin (not recorded which). CDR3 in amino acids: CASSHLRTGSPYEQYF.